A single sample gave rise to the 21 T cell receptor beta chains below, sequenced in a study of T-cell reconstitution after alpha-beta-depleted transplantation in children. It was with unique molecular identifiers that the TCRbeta library was prepared. TCRdb used MiXCR to reprocess the PCR reads, holding one entry per CDR3 protein. This table has about 610,000 distinct CDR3 sequences, over 9.5% appearing once. Specimen: PBMCs from the stem cell graft donor, collected from the stem cell graft. These receptors originate from a human donor who donated a stem cell graft to a child with acute myeloid leukemia.

This clonotype was detected only a few times. V usage is TRBV6-5 and J usage is TRBJ2-3; TRBD1 aligns across 8 bases. The CDR3 totals 16 residues. The V and J ends lost 2 bases and 2 bases, in that order; junction bases with no gene match: 6. Germline-derived CDR1 and CDR2 are MNHEY and SVGAGI. CDR3 in DNA: TGTGCCAGCAGTTACGACAGGGGTTATGCCACAGATACGCAGTATTTT. The encoded protein is CASSYDRGYATDTQYF.

This clonotype was counted a few times. The V and J genes are TRBV20-1 and TRBJ1-2, with TRBD1 matching 8 bases. Germline V gene lookup returns CDR1 DFQATT and CDR2 SNEGSKA (reference sequence). CDR3 length: 12 residues. Trimming removed 5 bases from V and 3 bases from J; junction bases left unmatched: 2. Written as DNA, the CDR3 is TGCAGTGCTGAGACAGGGGACTATGGCTACACCTTC. Protein product: CSAETGDYGYTF.

This clonotype was seen more than once but under ten times. The rearrangement joins TRBV6-2 or TRBV6-3 to TRBJ1-1; the D is unclear. The V gene's germline CDR1 is MNHEY and CDR2 SVGEGT. The V end was cut by 5 bases, the J end by 1 base, with 11 bases between. This CDR3 is built from 14 residues. The CDR3 region is CASSLNFQNTEAFF. CDR3 DNA: TGTGCCAGCAGTCTTAACTTCCAGAACACTGAAGCTTTCTTT.

This clonotype was picked up many times. The chain has TRBV29-1 and TRBJ2-3; D not certain. The CDR3 runs 11 residues. V gave up 4 bases and J gave up 2 bases, with 4 bases separating them. In germline, CDR1 is SQVTM, CDR2 ANQGSEA. Written as DNA, the CDR3 is TGCAGCGTTGGGGTCACAGATACGCAGTATTTT. Amino acid sequence: CSVGVTDTQYF.

The chain recombines TRBV6-5 with TRBJ2-5, with TRBD1 identical over 7 bases. The CDR3 length is 17 residues. Germline assignment: CDR1 MNHEY and CDR2 SVGAGI. After removal of 3 bases from V and 8 bases from J, the junction contained 18 bases not matched to a gene. This chain's CDR3 is CASSYYQGVPTPTTQYF. CDR3 coding DNA: TGTGCCAGCAGTTATTATCAGGGGGTACCGACTCCGACAACCCAGTACTTC.

J is TRBJ1-2 and V is TRBV6-1, with 10 bases identical to TRBD1. The CDR3 runs 12 residues. Trimming cost V 4 bases and J 13 bases; bases outside gene matches: 6. Per germline, CDR1 MNHNS and CDR2 SASEGT. In nucleotides, the CDR3 is TGTGCCAGCAGTGGGGGGACAGGGGCCTGCACCTTC. Amino acid sequence: CASSGGTGACTF.

This clonotype has a count of ten or more. The rearrangement joins TRBV12-3 or TRBV12-4 to TRBJ1-5, with 7 bases that match TRBD1. The CDR3 totals 15 residues. V dropped 8 bases and J dropped 2; count of bases not matched to a gene: 9. This CDR3 is CASALAGGGNQPQHF. CDR3 in DNA: TGTGCCAGCGCACTGGCAGGGGGAGGCAATCAGCCCCAGCATTTT.

This clonotype was seen a few times. The V gene is TRBV29-1, the J gene TRBJ2-3; weak D call: TRBD2 (5 bases). The CDR3 is 15 residues long. In germline, CDR1 is SQVTM, CDR2 ANQGSEA. The V end lost 6 bases, the J end lost 0 bases, and 16 bases lay between the germline ends. The CDR3: CSVPGLASSTDTQYF. CDR3 sequence (DNA): TGCAGCGTGCCCGGTTTAGCGTCTAGCACAGATACGCAGTATTTT.

This clonotype was counted only a few times. The rearrangement joins TRBV5-1 to TRBJ2-2; D is undetermined. This CDR3 has 15 amino acids. Germline V CDR1 and CDR2: SGHRS, YFSETQ. The V gene lost 4 bases and the J gene lost 0 bases, with 10 bases spanning the gap. The CDR3 sequence: CASSAQTSNTGELFF. As DNA, the CDR3 is TGCGCCAGCAGCGCTCAAACCTCGAACACCGGGGAGCTGTTTTTT.

The chain couples TRBV29-1 to TRBJ2-3, with 8 bases fitting TRBD2. Germline loops: CDR1 SQVTM, CDR2 ANQGSEA. J gave up 5 bases and V 4 bases, and 2 bases lay outside the gene matches. CDR3 size: 12 residues. The CDR3, as DNA: TGCAGCGTTGTGGCGGGAGGAGATACGCAGTATTTT. Its protein is CSVVAGGDTQYF.

This clonotype was counted many times. The chain joins TRBV28 to TRBJ2-4; 8 bases agree with TRBD1. The CDR3 spans 16 residues. V lost 4 bases, J lost 2 bases, and 7 bases stayed unmatched. Germline CDR1 reads MDHEN; CDR2 reads SYDVKM. In DNA form, the CDR3 reads TGTGCCAGCAGTTCCAGGGGGCACGGGACCAAAAACATTCAGTACTTC. Translating it yields CASSSRGHGTKNIQYF.

This clonotype was recorded many times. The genes are TRBV7-2 and TRBJ2-3; D gene unclear. V gave up 5 bases and J gave up 3 bases, with 15 bases separating them. The CDR3 is 15 amino acids. Looked up from germline, CDR1 is SGHTA and CDR2 is FQGNSA. The CDR3: CASSEWGVRTDTQYF. CDR3 coding DNA: TGTGCCAGCAGCGAATGGGGTGTTAGGACAGATACGCAGTATTTT. Full variable domain (rest looked up from reference TRBV7-2 and TRBJ2-3): GAGVSQSPSNKVTEKGKDVELRCDPISGHTALYWYRQSLGQGLEFLIYFQGNSAPDKSGLPSDRFSAERTGGSVSTLTIQRTQQEDSAVYLCASSEWGVRTDTQYFGPGTRLTVL.

In its sample, this clonotype was seen a few times. The chain has TRBV6-5 and TRBJ2-2; the match to TRBD1 covers 12 bases. The CDR3 consists of 18 residues. Trimming took 4 bases from V and 5 from J; bases not matched to a gene: 11. The V gene's germline CDR1 is MNHEY and CDR2 SVGAGI. The CDR3 here is CASSSVPGQGAGTGELFF. The CDR3 DNA sequence: TGTGCCAGCAGTTCCGTCCCGGGACAGGGGGCGGGGACCGGGGAGCTGTTTTTT.

The chain links TRBV27 to TRBJ2-7; the match to TRBD1 covers 10 bases. Per the germline V gene, CDR1 is MNHEY and CDR2 is SMNVEV (reference sequence). V was pared by 4 bases and J by 5 bases, with 8 bases of the junction left unmatched. There are 15 residues in the CDR3. The CDR3 loop is CASSSPGTGVNEQYF. The CDR3 DNA follows: TGTGCCAGCAGTTCGCCCGGGACAGGGGTCAACGAGCAGTACTTC.

This clonotype was recorded many times. The CDR3 DNA sequence: TGTGCCAGCAGTCCGACAGTGAACTATGGCTACACCTTC. Protein: CASSPTVNYGYTF. This chain connects TRBV6-1 to TRBJ1-2, with D possibly matching TRBD1 (5 bases). CDR1 and CDR2 from the germline V gene are MNHNS and SASEGT. The CDR3 runs 13 residues. V lost 5 bases, J lost 2 bases, and 9 bases lay in between.

In its sample, this clonotype was seen a few times. This rearrangement joins TRBV7-3 to TRBJ2-3, with no clear D. The CDR3 spans 14 residues. V dropped 1 base and J dropped 2 bases, with 7 bases sitting between them. From germline, CDR1 is SGHTA and CDR2 FQGTGA. CDR3 DNA: TGTGCCAGCAGCTTAAGTGCACACACAGATACGCAGTATTTT. This gives the protein CASSLSAHTDTQYF.

This clonotype was found a few times. The chain employs TRBV29-1 and TRBJ2-2; 8 bases are shared with TRBD2. Germline assignment: CDR1 SQVTM and CDR2 ANQGSEA. J lost 3 bases, V lost 4 bases, and 10 bases had no gene match. CDR3 length: 16 amino acids. CDR3 nucleotide sequence: TGCAGCGTTGCCGTGGTAGCGGGAAAAGACACCGGGGAGCTGTTTTTT. Translation gives CSVAVVAGKDTGELFF.

This clonotype was found many times. The chain recombines TRBV20-1 with TRBJ2-3, with 9 bases aligning to TRBD2. The CDR3 loop spans 16 amino acids. Looked up from germline, CDR1 is DFQATT and CDR2 is SNEGSKA (reference sequence). J lost 6 bases, V lost 5 bases, and 15 bases had no gene match. CDR3 protein: CSAPRRGLAPPDTQYF. Here the CDR3 DNA reads TGCAGTGCTCCCCGTCGGGGACTAGCCCCCCCCGATACGCAGTATTTT.

This clonotype was seen a handful of times. CDR3 DNA: TGTGCCAGCAGCGGACATATGACAGGGCGGAACATTCAGTACTTC. Its translation is CASSGHMTGRNIQYF. The rearrangement links TRBV9 to TRBJ2-4, with 7 bases aligning to TRBD1. The V gene end was trimmed by 3 bases and the J gene end by 7 bases; junction bases not matched to a gene: 10. This CDR3 has 15 amino acids. Germline CDR1 SGDLS, CDR2 YYNGEE. The full variable domain, rest sourced from reference TRBV9 and TRBJ2-4, is DSGVTQTPKHLITATGQRVTLRCSPRSGDLSVYWYQQSLDQGLQFLIQYYNGEERAKGNILERFSAQQFPDLHSELNLSSLELGDSALYFCASSGHMTGRNIQYFGAGTRLSVL.

This clonotype was observed a handful of times. This rearrangement joins TRBV5-1 to TRBJ1-5; 7 positions match TRBD1. Looked up from germline, CDR1 is SGHRS and CDR2 is YFSETQ. J gave up 3 bases and V 2 bases, and 5 bases lay outside the gene matches. The length of the CDR3 is 15 residues. The CDR3: CASSLTGDNNQPQHF. The CDR3 DNA reads TGCGCCAGCAGCTTAACAGGGGATAACAATCAGCCCCAGCATTTT.

The V gene is TRBV20-1, the J gene TRBJ1-2, with D hard to call. V lost 5 bases and J lost 1, with 17 bases in between. Per germline, CDR1 DFQATT and CDR2 SNEGSKA (reference sequence). The CDR3 is 15 amino acids. This CDR3 is CSAPRDGSLNYGYTF. The CDR3 bases are TGCAGTGCTCCTAGAGACGGCTCCCTTAACTATGGCTACACCTTC.